This T cell receptor (beta chain) was obtained from a study of cytomegalovirus exposure and HLA in healthy donors. Study results and caveats: The authors enumerated 150 to 200 TCR beta chains as linked to cytomegalovirus. In the 120 validation repertoires, more than 85% of cluster scores exceeded 0, per a later analysis.

Remarks on this clone: Its specificity is unknown.

Clones were sequenced by immunoSEQ multiplex PCR, and TCRdb holds only the in-frame ones, with some missing. In the table there are under 200,000 clones, approximately 96% of which are singletons. The TCR sequence derives from a woman aged 18 to 35 in good health and CMV-seronegative. Sequencing was performed on PBMCs.

The chain's CDR3 is CASSPRRRRGYTF. The CDR3 DNA reads as TGTGCCAGCAGCCCCCGGAGGCGCAGGGGCTACACCTTC. The J gene is TRBJ1-2, the V gene TRBV7-9; D unresolved. The CDR3 extends over 13 amino acids. Germline values: CDR1 SEHNR, CDR2 FQNEAQ (reference sequence). V lost 5 bases and J lost 8, with 15 bases in between.